These T cell receptor beta chains were read from a single sample in a study of shared clonotypes between healthy human individuals. The repertoire was sequenced with immunoSEQ multiplex PCR; TCRdb's copy has only in-frame clones and lacks some. The sample has about 470,000 clones; more than 75% are singletons. The specimen was PBMCs. These receptor sequences come from a middle-aged woman in good health. Some clones in this sample may be carry-over from other donors' samples. Each CDR3 is given with its conserved first and last residue. The size entry is marked missing in some rows and otherwise reads once, few, many or a size class.

clone_size v_call cdr3_aa
NA TRBV4-1 CASSLRDRGTDTQYF
NA TRBV30 CAWSVPVRGDGYTF
NA TRBV7-3 CASSLKGSGITGELFF
many TRBV7-9 CASSLDADIQYF
few TRBV6-6 CASSFVPRYTEAFF
NA TRBV15 CATSRDRGLSGNTIYF
NA TRBV5-6 CASSWSGRETQYF
NA TRBV7-2 CASSLTGGPYNEQFF
NA TRBV9 CASSAGRSYNSPLHF
NA TRBV9 CASSVGPLAGGRETQYF
NA TRBV2 CASSMSNSPLHF
once TRBV6-6 CASSYSVIAGVEQFF
NA TRBV13 CASSPGTRGYEQFF
NA TRBV6-6 CASSYSAGGYEQYF
once TRBV15 CATSRDRAVNTIYF
NA TRBV6-5 CASNGGLAGVGEQFF
NA TRBV7-2 CASSLAGVVAEAFF
NA TRBV7-9 CASSSTTPTGELFF
NA TRBV7-2 CASSLGGSGKEQFF
NA TRBV21-1 CASSKGQVNHEQYF
NA TRBV27 CASSSETDTQYF
NA TRBV5-1 CASSLEYEQYF
NA TRBV9 CASSGDTDTQYF
NA TRBV10-3 CAISPKAAEPSPLHF
NA TRBV10-1 CASSEASGGHNEQFF
NA TRBV18 CASSDQGYEQYF
NA TRBV25-1 CASSDGYSYEQYF
NA TRBV9 CASSAPAAGTEAFF
NA TRBV7-2 CASSLSWTPEGGIQYF
NA TRBV11-3 CASSYRASYEQYF
NA TRBV4-1 CASSLRTSSTDTQYF
NA TRBV18 CASSPGTSVSSYNEQFF
NA TRBV9 CASSVGGAMYEQYF
NA TRBV6-5 CASQRGWQQYF
NA TRBV27 CASRLQAAPYGYTF
few TRBV11-1 CASSSSGSLTETQYF
NA TRBV28 CASRLRRTSPHEQYF
many TRBV9 CASSVDPSWGYTF
NA TRBV21-1 CASSSRDIRYGYTF
NA TRBV10-2 CASSLFGTSGSSDTQYF
NA TRBV2 CASTRDSKETQYF
NA TRBV15 CATSRGLAGAEQYF